A single sample is the source of the 25 T cell receptor beta chains below, sequenced in a study of tumor-infiltrating lymphocytes in primary liver carcinoma. The authors made TCR beta cDNA from roughly 480 ng total RNA with a constant-region primer. Sequencing libraries for TCR beta derived from three nested multiplex PCR rounds that used slightly modified ARM-PCR. Primers for the first two PCR rounds were TRBV1-TRBV30 forward primers and a C-beta reverse primer (about 9 cycles per round). TCRdb analysed the multiplex PCR reads with MiXCR anew, one entry per CDR3 protein. In the table there are roughly 120,000 distinct CDR3 sequences, 55% to 65% of which are singletons. It was from about 19-30 mg of unsorted bulk tissue that RNA and DNA were co-extracted. The sequenced material came from liver tumor tissue from sampling region 1. Subset meaning: tumor region T1, superior pole. The receptors stem from a woman aged 60-75 years with primary liver carcinoma and hepatitis B virus infection.

Comment on this clonotype: A much larger clone sits a single nucleotide away, making a read error possible. The V call is TRBV6-5, the J call TRBJ1-1; D unclear. CDR1 and CDR2 (germline): MNHEY, SVGAGI. This CDR3 contains 15 residues. CDR3 region: CVSSYRRPGNTEAFF. In nucleotides, the CDR3 is TGTGTCAGCAGCTACAGACGCCCAGGAAACACTGAAGCTTTCTTT.

Turning to this clonotype: One base away lies a much larger clone, so this may be a sequencing read error. The chain combines TRBV6-6 with TRBJ1-6; no definite D call. In germline, CDR1 is MNHNY, CDR2 SVGAGI (reference sequence). The CDR3 consists of 14 residues. V was pared by 4 bases and J by 7 bases, with 11 bases between. This CDR3 is CASSFVGDNSPLHF. The CDR3 DNA sequence: TGTGCCAGCAGTTTCGTGGGTGACAATTCACCCCTCCACTTT.

About this clonotype: Since a much larger clone is just one base distant, this may be a read error. The chain has TRBV6-5 and TRBJ2-1, with 9 bases lining up with TRBD2. Germline V gene lookup returns CDR1 MNHEY and CDR2 SVGAGI. The V gene end was trimmed by 7 bases and the J gene end by 8 bases; junction bases not matched to a gene: 18. The CDR3 is 17 residues long. The CDR3 DNA follows: TGTGCCAGCACCCCCATGTGGGGCGGGAGGGCCCGGGATGAGCAGTTCTTC. Translation gives CASTPMWGGRARDEQFF.

The chain employs TRBV5-5 and TRBJ2-7, with D possibly being TRBD2 (6 bases). This CDR3 comprises 16 residues. Trimming took off 4 bases at V and 0 bases at J, with 17 bases between the two ends. The germline V gene has CDR1 SGHKS and CDR2 YYEKEE (reference sequence). CDR3 sequence (DNA): TGTGCCAGCAGCCCCAGGATAGGAGGGGCCTCCTACGAGCAGTACTTC. Its protein product is CASSPRIGGASYEQYF.

As regards this clonotype: The junction does not match germline at one end; this may be a read error. The chain uses TRBV11-2 and TRBJ2-1, with 14 bases identical to TRBD2. The CDR3 is 17 residues long. Germline V gene data show CDR1 as SGHAT and CDR2 as FQNNGV. The CDR3 spells CTSSRRLAGGSGDGQFF. Here the CDR3 DNA reads TGTACCAGCAGCAGGAGACTAGCGGGAGGGTCGGGGGATGGGCAGTTCTTC.

This clonotype came up many times. The chain couples TRBV6-2 or TRBV6-3 to TRBJ2-6; D possibly corresponds to TRBD2 (7 bases). Trimming cost V 6 bases and J 1 base, with 13 bases left between them. Germline V lookup: CDR1 MNHEY, CDR2 SVGEGT. The CDR3 has 16 residues. The CDR3 reads CASRGGPSSGANVLTF. Here the CDR3 DNA reads TGTGCCAGCAGGGGGGGGCCCTCTTCTGGGGCCAACGTCCTGACTTTC.

As concerns this clonotype: Since a much larger clone is just one base distant, this may be a read error. The CDR3 carries no conserved terminal phenylalanine or tryptophan, so it likely arises from a read error. V and J are TRBV7-9 and TRBJ2-7; maybe TRBD2 (6 bases). The ends were cut back, 8 bases at V and 0 bases at J, with 17 bases in the middle. Germline assignment: CDR1 SEHNR and CDR2 FQNEAQ (reference sequence). The CDR3 loop spans 15 amino acids. In DNA, the CDR3 is TGTGCCAGCGTCCTCGGGGGAGGCGGCTCCTACGAGCAGTACTTA. It encodes CASVLGGGGSYEQYL.

The chain couples TRBV6-1 to TRBJ2-5, with TRBD2 identical over 8 bases. J lost 7 bases, V lost 6 bases, and 16 bases had no gene match. The CDR3 loop spans 16 amino acids. Germline V CDR1 and CDR2: MNHNS, SASEGT. CDR3 residues: CASSPKRLAGDGTQYF. The CDR3 DNA reads as TGTGCCAGCAGCCCAAAACGGCTAGCGGGTGACGGGACCCAGTACTTC.

The gene calls are TRBV11-2 and TRBJ2-4, with D maybe TRBD2 (5 bases). The CDR3 contains 15 residues. V was pared by 3 bases and J by 10 bases, with 19 bases between. CDR1 is SGHAT, CDR2 FQNNGV, per germline. The CDR3 loop is CASSFSAPLGNIQYF. In nucleotides, the CDR3 is TGTGCCAGCAGCTTCAGTGCGCCACTCGGGAATATTCAGTACTTC.

The table lists this clonotype with a few counts. The V gene is TRBV28, the J gene TRBJ2-6; 7 bases are shared with TRBD1. With V trimmed by 5 bases and J by 4 bases, 8 bases remained unmatched. The germline gives CDR1 MDHEN, CDR2 SYDVKM. There are 16 residues in the CDR3. The CDR3 loop is CASSPRQGRGANVLTF. As DNA, the CDR3 is TGTGCCAGCAGTCCTCGACAGGGTAGAGGGGCCAACGTCCTGACTTTC.

V usage is TRBV7-8 and J usage is TRBJ2-1, with TRBD2 as a possible D gene (5 bases). V gave up 5 bases and J gave up 4 bases, with 18 bases separating them. Looked up from germline, CDR1 is SGHVS and CDR2 is FQNEAQ. The length of the CDR3 is 16 residues. The CDR3 reads CASSPVWLGEYNEQFF. The CDR3 DNA follows: TGTGCCAGCAGCCCTGTCTGGCTGGGAGAGTACAATGAGCAGTTCTTC. The full variable domain, in which reference TRBV7-8 and TRBJ2-1 provide the parts outside the CDR3, is GAGVSQSPRYKVAKRGQDVALRCDPISGHVSLFWYQQALGQGPEFLTYFQNEAQLDKSGLPSDRFFAERPEGSVSTLKIQRTQQEDSAVYLCASSPVWLGEYNEQFFGPGTRLTVL.

This clonotype was recorded many times. J is TRBJ2-7 and V is TRBV7-8; the match to TRBD2 covers 13 bases. The germline V gene has CDR1 SGHVS and CDR2 FQNEAQ. CDR3 size: 15 residues. V trimming: 5 bases; J trimming: 5 bases; junction bases outside the gene matches: 6. CDR3 sequence: CASSQTTSGRHEQYF. CDR3 bases: TGTGCCAGCAGCCAGACGACTAGCGGGAGGCACGAGCAGTACTTC.

On this clonotype itself: This may arise from a read error, as a much more abundant clone is one base away. This chain links TRBV14 with TRBJ1-1; no firm D call. Germline CDR1 SGHDN, CDR2 FVKESK. The CDR3 spans 15 residues. The CDR3 sequence: CASRQEDILNTEAFF. CDR3 in DNA: TGTGCCAGCAGGCAAGAGGATATTTTGAACACTGAAGCTTTCTTT.

This clonotype showed up many times. The chain carries TRBV7-9 and TRBJ1-4; 7 bases line up with TRBD1. The CDR3 is made up of 16 amino acids. CDR1 and CDR2 from the germline V gene are SEHNR and FQNEAQ (reference sequence). V was pared by 2 bases and J by 3 bases, with 6 bases of the junction left unmatched. CDR3 sequence: CASSLSAGGANEKLFF. The CDR3 coding sequence is TGTGCCAGCAGCTTAAGCGCAGGGGGAGCTAATGAAAAACTGTTTTTT.

This clonotype was counted at least ten times. The CDR3 DNA is TGTGCCAGCAGCTTAGTCGGGACAGATCAGACCCAGTACTTC. Residues: CASSLVGTDQTQYF. The chain combines TRBV7-9 with TRBJ2-5; 7 bases fit TRBD1. The CDR3 contains 14 residues. Unmatched junction bases numbered 5, after V lost 1 base and J lost 6 bases. Germline-derived CDR1 and CDR2 are SEHNR and FQNEAQ (reference sequence).

Worth noting for this clonotype: The conserved phenylalanine or tryptophan is not found at the CDR3 terminus, so this likely reflects a read error. The limits of the CDR3 on the DNA are not certain, so only TCRdb's listed CDR3 is given. The V and J genes are TRBV6-5 and TRBJ2-5; the table's D call of TRBD1 was not tested on the DNA. Germline V lookup: CDR1 MNHEY, CDR2 SVGAGI. The CDR3 length is 15 residues, termini included. CDR3 region: CASMGTGNRWETHYL.

Turning to this clonotype: This may come from a read error, since a much larger clone is one base off. This chain joins TRBV6-1 and TRBJ1-5; perhaps TRBD1 as D (6 bases). The CDR3 runs 15 residues. In germline, CDR1 is MNHNS, CDR2 SASEGT. V was pared by 9 bases and J by 3 bases, with 18 bases between. Here the CDR3 reads CARSPNPGANQPQHF. CDR3 coding DNA: TGTGCCAGGAGCCCTAATCCAGGGGCCAATCAGCCCCAGCATTTT.

V gene TRBV11-2 combines with J gene TRBJ2-3, with D possibly matching TRBD1 (6 bases). Germline assignment: CDR1 SGHAT and CDR2 FQNNGV. This CDR3 is 17 amino acids long. V was trimmed by 5 bases and J by 6 bases, leaving 24 bases between them. The DNA of the CDR3 is TGTGCCAGCAGCCCGACCCCCAGGGGCAAAGGGACGGATACGCAGTATTTT. Its protein is CASSPTPRGKGTDTQYF.

A word on this clonotype: This could be a read error, since a much larger clone is one nucleotide away. The chain is built from TRBV7-8 and TRBJ2-1; 7 bases agree with TRBD1. The trim removed 9 bases at V and 5 bases at J, leaving 10 bases unmatched. The CDR3 totals 14 residues. The germline gives CDR1 SGHVS, CDR2 FQNEAQ. This CDR3 is CASLRQGGHNEQFF. Here the CDR3 DNA reads TGTGCCAGTCTAAGACAGGGTGGGCACAATGAGCAGTTCTTC. Full variable domain (remainder filled in from reference TRBV7-8 and TRBJ2-1): GAGVSQSPRYKVAKRGQDVALRCDPISGHVSLFWYQQALGQGPEFLTYFQNEAQLDKSGLPSDRFFAERPEGSVSTLKIQRTQQEDSAVYLCASLRQGGHNEQFFGPGTRLTVL.

Points on this clonotype: A read error may account for a junction end that differs from germline. The chain employs TRBV11-2 and TRBJ2-3; D is unresolved. The CDR3 has 11 amino acids. In germline, CDR1 is SGHAT, CDR2 FQNNGV. The CDR3 sequence is CAISHTDTQYF. DNA of the CDR3: TGTGCCATCAGCCATACAGATACGCAGTATTTT.

This clonotype appeared once. It may be a read error: a sequence one base away is much more abundant. The chain is built from TRBV6-1 and TRBJ1-5, with 8 bases aligning to TRBD2. The end of the DNA is better explained by TRBJ2-3, so the J call may be wrong. This CDR3 contains 16 residues. Germline assignment: CDR1 MNHNS and CDR2 SASEGT. This CDR3 is CASSGARGGGNQPQYF. The DNA of the CDR3 is TGTGCCAGCAGTGGGGCCCGGGGGGGCGGAAATCAGCCCCAGTATTTT.

For this clonotype: A clone one base away is much larger, so this may be a read error. This chain uses TRBV12-3 or TRBV12-4 with TRBJ2-3; perhaps TRBD1 as D (5 bases). The CDR3 covers 16 residues. CDR3 protein: CASSLGVSPQVDTRYF. As DNA, the CDR3 is TGTGCCAGCAGTTTAGGAGTCTCCCCACAGGTTGATACGCGGTATTTT.

Of note for this clonotype: Being one base from a much bigger clone, this may be a read error. The DNA for the CDR3 is TGTCCCAGCAGCTTAGTTTGGCAGTCCGAGCAGTACTTC. Translated, it gives CPSSLVWQSEQYF. This chain uses TRBV7-9 with TRBJ2-7, with D unclear. From germline, CDR1 is SEHNR and CDR2 FQNEAQ (reference sequence). This CDR3 has 13 residues. The complete variable domain, with remaining parts taken from reference TRBV7-9 and TRBJ2-7, reads DTGVSQNPRHKITKRGQNVTFRCDPISEHNRLYWYRQTLGQGPEFLTYFQNEAQLEKSRLLSDRFSAERPKGSFSTLEIQRTEQGDSAMYLCPSSLVWQSEQYFGPGTRLTVT.

This clonotype was detected only a few times. The chain combines TRBV29-1 with TRBJ2-7, with D tentatively TRBD1 or TRBD2 (5 bases each). V lost 7 bases and J lost 5, with 21 bases in between. CDR3 length: 14 amino acids. Germline values: CDR1 SQVTM, CDR2 ANQGSEA. CDR3 loop: CSAGWGYEIHEQYF. The CDR3 DNA sequence: TGCAGCGCTGGGTGGGGGTATGAGATCCACGAGCAGTACTTC.

Worth noting for this clonotype: Given a much more abundant clone one base away, this may be a read error. The rearrangement links TRBV29-1 to TRBJ2-1; 7 bases map to TRBD2. The CDR3 has 13 residues. Germline CDR1 SQVTM, CDR2 ANQGSEA. Germline trimming cut 3 bases from V and 9 bases from J; bases unmatched to any gene: 8. The CDR3 coding sequence is TGCAGCGTTGATTTGACGGGAGGTGGTGAGCAGTTCTTC. This translates into CSVDLTGGGEQFF.